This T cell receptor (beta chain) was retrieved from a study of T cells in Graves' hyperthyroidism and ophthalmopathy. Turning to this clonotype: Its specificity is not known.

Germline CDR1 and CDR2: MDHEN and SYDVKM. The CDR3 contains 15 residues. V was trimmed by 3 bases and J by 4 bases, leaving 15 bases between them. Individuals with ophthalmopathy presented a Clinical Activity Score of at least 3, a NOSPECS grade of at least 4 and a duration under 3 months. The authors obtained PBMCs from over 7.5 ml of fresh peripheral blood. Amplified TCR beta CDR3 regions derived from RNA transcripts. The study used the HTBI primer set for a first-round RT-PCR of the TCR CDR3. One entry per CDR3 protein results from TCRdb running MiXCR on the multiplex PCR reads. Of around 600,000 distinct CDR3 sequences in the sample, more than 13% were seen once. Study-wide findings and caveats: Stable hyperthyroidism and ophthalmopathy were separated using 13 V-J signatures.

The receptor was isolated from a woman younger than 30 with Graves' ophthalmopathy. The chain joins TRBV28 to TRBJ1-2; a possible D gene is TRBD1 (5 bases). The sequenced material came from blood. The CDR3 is CASSFSSGGSYGYTF. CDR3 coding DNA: TGTGCCAGCAGTTTTTCGTCCGGGGGAAGCTATGGCTACACCTTC.